In its sample, the clone carrying this T cell receptor beta chain was seen many times. Antigen unknown. Trimming took 0 bases from V and 0 from J, leaving 7 bases between them. This CDR3 contains 15 residues. Per germline, CDR1 MNHEY and CDR2 SVGEGT. This entry belongs to a study of read filtering for tumor transcriptome and immune sequencing. At the level of the study: Whole-transcriptome libraries were prepared after DNase treatment. IR-seq gave about 4.05 to 11 million TCR reads per sample; RNA-seq gave about 80 to 1,300. General study results and limits: IR-seq and RNA-seq agreed better without single-read clonotypes. Even smaller IR-seq throughput identified most shared clonotypes.

Molecular barcoded adaptors covering alpha/delta and beta/gamma chains were used on 400 to 450 ng RNA. Using its own MiXCR run on the reads, TCRdb lists one record per CDR3 protein. Of roughly 41,000 distinct CDR3 sequences listed, about 13% are singletons. The sequencing sample was made of a population of CD138-negative cells sorted from bone marrow. The V and J genes are TRBV6-2 or TRBV6-3 and TRBJ2-3; D is undetermined. The source of this sequence is a donor over 35 with multiple myeloma. CDR3 nucleotide sequence: TGTGCCAGCAGTTACTCAGACCAAAGCACAGATACGCAGTATTTT. Its translation is CASSYSDQSTDTQYF.